Listed below are T cell receptor beta chains from one sample, sequenced in a study of Ad26.COV2.S vaccination and SARS-CoV-2 variants. Some clones are missing from TCRdb's copy, which holds only in-frame ones; the method was immunoSEQ multiplex PCR. Of 120,000 to 150,000 clones in the sample, roughly 88% are singletons; the top ten hold around 5.1%. The specimen was peripheral blood, collected after recovery from COVID-19. These receptors originate from a human donor who had recovered from COVID-19. CDR3s include the opening cysteine and the closing phenylalanine or tryptophan. Each record gives: V gene, clone size, D gene, J gene, CDR3 DNA, CDR3 protein. The D gene is left open where the match is weak. Expanded clones get a size class; other rows say once, few or many, or leave the size out.

v_gene: TRBV4-3
abundance: -
d_gene: -
j_gene: TRBJ1-1
CDR3nt: TGCGCCAGCAGCCCCCTGATGGGGAAGAACACTGAAGCTTTCTTT
CDR3aa: CASSPLMGKNTEAFF

v_gene: TRBV7-9
abundance: -
d_gene: -
j_gene: TRBJ1-3
CDR3nt: TGTGCCAGCAGCCCTCCTTTGGGGAGGGTCGTTGGAAACACCATATATTTT
CDR3aa: CASSPPLGRVVGNTIYF

v_gene: TRBV4-1
abundance: -
d_gene: -
j_gene: TRBJ1-3
CDR3nt: TGCGCCAGCAGCCAAAGGGGAACAGACATCCTCTCTGGAAACACCATATATTTT
CDR3aa: CASSQRGTDILSGNTIYF

v_gene: TRBV28
abundance: -
d_gene: -
j_gene: TRBJ2-7
CDR3nt: TGTGCCAGCAGTAGCCCCGGGAGCTCCTACGAGCAGTACTTC
CDR3aa: CASSSPGSSYEQYF

v_gene: TRBV4-3
abundance: -
d_gene: TRBD1
j_gene: TRBJ2-3
CDR3nt: TGCGCCAGCAGCCCGGACAGGGGGCGTACAGATACGCAGTATTTT
CDR3aa: CASSPDRGRTDTQYF

v_gene: TRBV5-4
abundance: -
d_gene: -
j_gene: TRBJ1-3
CDR3nt: TGTGCCAGCAGCTTGATAGGGGGAGGTGGAAACACCATATATTTT
CDR3aa: CASSLIGGGGNTIYF

v_gene: TRBV24-1
abundance: few
d_gene: -
j_gene: TRBJ2-2
CDR3nt: TGTGCCACCAGTGAATCCGGGGGCAGGGGTAACACCGGGGAGCTGTTTTTT
CDR3aa: CATSESGGRGNTGELFF

v_gene: TRBV3-1/TRBV3-2
abundance: -
d_gene: -
j_gene: TRBJ1-6
CDR3nt: TGTGCCAGCAGCGAAGTAGGTTCACCCCTCCACTTT
CDR3aa: CASSEVGSPLHF

v_gene: TRBV28
abundance: -
d_gene: -
j_gene: TRBJ2-5
CDR3nt: TGTGCCAGCAGTCCCCCCCGGGGAGAGACCCAGTACTTC
CDR3aa: CASSPPRGETQYF

v_gene: TRBV2
abundance: -
d_gene: -
j_gene: TRBJ2-1
CDR3nt: TGTGCCAGCAATATGGACGTCGATGAGCAGTTCTTC
CDR3aa: CASNMDVDEQFF

v_gene: TRBV7-2
abundance: -
d_gene: -
j_gene: TRBJ1-4
CDR3nt: TGTGCCAGCAGCTTAGCGCGCCCCCGCTTTGGGGAAAAACTGTTTTTT
CDR3aa: CASSLARPRFGEKLFF

v_gene: TRBV7-9
abundance: -
d_gene: TRBD1
j_gene: TRBJ1-5
CDR3nt: TGTGCCAGCAGCTTGGGACAGGCTAATCAGCCCCAGCATTTT
CDR3aa: CASSLGQANQPQHF

v_gene: TRBV2
abundance: -
d_gene: TRBD1
j_gene: TRBJ2-7
CDR3nt: TGTGCCAGCAGTGAGGACAGGGTTTACGAGCAGTACTTC
CDR3aa: CASSEDRVYEQYF

v_gene: TRBV5-6
abundance: once
d_gene: TRBD1
j_gene: TRBJ1-2
CDR3nt: TGTGCCAGCAGCGGGGACAGGCTTTCGGGCTACACCTTC
CDR3aa: CASSGDRLSGYTF

v_gene: TRBV30
abundance: -
d_gene: TRBD1
j_gene: TRBJ2-7
CDR3nt: TGTGCCTGGAGTATTGGGACAGGGCAGGGCGAGCAGTACTTC
CDR3aa: CAWSIGTGQGEQYF

v_gene: TRBV5-1
abundance: -
d_gene: TRBD2
j_gene: TRBJ2-5
CDR3nt: TGCGCCAGCAGCTTGGTTCCTCTAGCGGGGTACCAAGAGACCCAGTACTTC
CDR3aa: CASSLVPLAGYQETQYF